These T cell receptor beta chains were read from a single sample in a study of vaccination effects on CD4 cells after COVID-19. Their antigens are not known. This table comes from immunoSEQ multiplex PCR, and its TCRdb copy is limited to in-frame clones, with some not included. Found here are roughly 30,000 clones, about 73% of them singletons; the top ten hold 3% to 4%. The material was CD4+ T cells from PBMCs cultured without peptide, obtained before COVID-19 vaccination. The receptors were sampled from a human donor who received a COVID-19 vaccine. CDR3s include the opening cysteine and the closing phenylalanine or tryptophan. A D gene is named only where the DNA matches it firmly. Size tells how often a clone was seen (once, few, many) or the class of an expanded clone, and some rows leave it out.

v_gene	abundance	d_gene	j_gene	CDR3aa	CDR3nt
TRBV15	NA	NA	TRBJ2-7	CATSRERYEQYF	TGTGCCACCAGCAGAGAACGCTACGAGCAGTACTTC
TRBV14	NA	NA	TRBJ1-2	CASSQVVGRDGYTF	TGTGCCAGCAGCCAAGTGGTGGGGCGCGACGGCTACACCTTC
TRBV12-3/TRBV12-4	once	NA	TRBJ1-2	CASSLAQRGGYTF	TGTGCCAGCAGTTTAGCGCAGAGGGGTGGCTACACCTTC
TRBV5-1	NA	TRBD1	TRBJ2-2	CASSIGQGVTGELFF	TGCGCCAGCAGCATAGGACAGGGCGTCACCGGGGAGCTGTTTTTT
TRBV7-2	NA	NA	TRBJ2-5	CASGASWVETQYF	TGTGCCAGCGGCGCTAGCTGGGTTGAGACCCAGTACTTC
TRBV10-2	NA	TRBD2	TRBJ2-1	CASSDRAGDGNEQFF	TGCGCCAGCAGTGACCGGGCGGGAGATGGCAATGAGCAGTTCTTC
TRBV18	NA	NA	TRBJ2-3	CASSPRGLPLTTKTDTQYF	TGTGCCAGCTCACCACGGGGACTTCCTCTTACCACTAAGACAGATACGCAGTATTTT
TRBV18	NA	NA	TRBJ2-6	CASSGLVLISGANVLTF	TGTGCCAGCTCGGGCCTCGTTTTGATCTCTGGGGCCAACGTCCTGACTTTC
TRBV28	NA	NA	TRBJ1-3	CASRARRQGGSGNTIYF	TGTGCCAGCAGGGCCCGGCGCCAAGGGGGCTCTGGAAACACCATATATTTT
TRBV5-1	NA	TRBD1	TRBJ1-6	CASTLRQGENSPLHF	TGCGCCAGCACCCTCCGACAGGGGGAGAATTCACCCCTCCACTTT
TRBV30	NA	NA	TRBJ1-2	CAWSLDRYYGYTF	TGTGCCTGGAGTCTGGACAGATACTATGGCTACACCTTC
TRBV5-1	NA	TRBD2	TRBJ2-3	CASSFDSGRATQYF	TGCGCCAGCAGCTTCGATAGCGGGAGGGCTACGCAGTATTTT
TRBV6-5	NA	NA	TRBJ1-3	CASSYSRGASGNTIYF	TGTGCCAGCAGTTACTCGCGGGGTGCTAGTGGAAACACCATATATTTT
TRBV21-1	NA	NA	TRBJ1-1	CASSKGTDREPNTEAFF	TGTGCCAGCAGCAAAGGGACCGACAGGGAACCAAACACTGAAGCTTTCTTT
TRBV7-7	NA	TRBD2	TRBJ2-3	CASSPGGITDTQYF	TGTGCCAGCAGCCCCGGGGGGATCACAGATACGCAGTATTTT
TRBV10-1	NA	NA	TRBJ1-1	CARGLAKFYMNTEAFF	TGCGCCAGGGGGTTGGCCAAATTTTACATGAACACTGAAGCTTTCTTT
TRBV6-5	NA	NA	TRBJ2-1	CASSYPSDSYNEQFF	TGTGCCAGCAGTTACCCGAGTGACTCCTACAATGAGCAGTTCTTC
TRBV7-2	once	TRBD1	TRBJ2-4	CASSRDRGNIQYF	TGTGCCAGCAGCCGGGACAGGGGTAACATTCAGTACTTC
TRBV13	NA	NA	TRBJ2-1	CASSKLDWPSYNEQFF	TGTGCCAGCAGCAAACTCGACTGGCCCTCCTACAATGAGCAGTTCTTC
TRBV6-1	NA	NA	TRBJ1-6	CASSELEGVGSPLHF	TGTGCCAGCAGTGAACTTGAGGGGGTGGGGTCACCCCTCCACTTT
TRBV10-1	few	NA	TRBJ2-7	CASSEEGTLCNNEQYF	TGCGCCAGCAGTGAGGAGGGGACACTTTGCAACAACGAGCAGTACTTC
TRBV5-1	NA	NA	TRBJ2-7	CASSSPTGLGFSSYEQYF	TGCGCCAGCAGCTCGCCCACCGGTTTGGGGTTCAGCTCCTACGAGCAGTACTTC
TRBV5-1	NA	TRBD1	TRBJ2-1	CASSSPARQGDYNEQFF	TGCGCCAGCAGCTCACCAGCTAGACAGGGGGACTACAATGAGCAGTTCTTC